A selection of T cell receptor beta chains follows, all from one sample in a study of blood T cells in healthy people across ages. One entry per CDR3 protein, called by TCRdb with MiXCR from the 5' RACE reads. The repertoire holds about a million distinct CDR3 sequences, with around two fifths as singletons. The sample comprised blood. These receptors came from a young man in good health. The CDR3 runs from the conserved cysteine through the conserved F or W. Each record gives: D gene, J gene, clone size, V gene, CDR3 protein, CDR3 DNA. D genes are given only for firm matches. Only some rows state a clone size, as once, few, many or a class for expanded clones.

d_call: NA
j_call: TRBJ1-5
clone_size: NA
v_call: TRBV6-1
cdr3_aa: CASSDPTSNQPQHF
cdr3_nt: TGTGCCAGCAGTGACCCGACCAGCAATCAGCCCCAGCATTTT

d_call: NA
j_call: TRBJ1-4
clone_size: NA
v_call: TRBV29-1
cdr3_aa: CSVATGTPNEKLFF
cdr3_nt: TGCAGCGTAGCTACCGGGACCCCTAATGAAAAACTGTTTTTT

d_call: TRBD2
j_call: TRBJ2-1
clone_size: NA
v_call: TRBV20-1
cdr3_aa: CSASRGVNNEQFF
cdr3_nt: TGCAGTGCTTCCCGGGGGGTTAACAATGAGCAGTTCTTC

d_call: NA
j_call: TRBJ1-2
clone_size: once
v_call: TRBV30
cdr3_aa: CAWSSGAYGHTF
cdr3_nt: TGTGCCTGGAGTTCCGGGGCCTATGGCCACACCTTC

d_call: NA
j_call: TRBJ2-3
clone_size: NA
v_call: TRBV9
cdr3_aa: CASSVDGGLTDTQYF
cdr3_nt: TGTGCCAGCAGCGTAGACGGGGGCCTCACAGATACGCAGTATTTT

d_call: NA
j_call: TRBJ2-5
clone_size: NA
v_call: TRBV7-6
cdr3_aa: CASSLGSEQETQYF
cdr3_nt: TGTGCCAGCAGCTTAGGTTCGGAACAAGAGACCCAGTACTTC

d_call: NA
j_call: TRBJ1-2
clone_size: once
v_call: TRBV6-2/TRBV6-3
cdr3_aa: CASKGAHGYTF
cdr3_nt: TGTGCCAGTAAAGGGGCTCACGGCTACACCTTC

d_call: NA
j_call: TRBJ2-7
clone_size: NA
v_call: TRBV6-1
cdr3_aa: CASSDNRDEQYF
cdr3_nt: TGTGCCAGCAGTGACAACAGGGACGAGCAGTACTTC

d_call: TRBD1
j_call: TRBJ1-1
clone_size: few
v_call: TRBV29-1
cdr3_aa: CSVEGGQGGTEAFF
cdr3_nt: TGCAGCGTTGAAGGGGGACAGGGAGGGACTGAAGCTTTCTTT

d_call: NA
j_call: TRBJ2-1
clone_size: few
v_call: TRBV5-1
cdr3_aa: CASSLAAGINEQFF
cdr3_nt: TGCGCCAGCAGCTTGGCAGCTGGGATCAATGAGCAGTTCTTC

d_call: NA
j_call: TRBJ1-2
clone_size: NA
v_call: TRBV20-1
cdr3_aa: CSAPGPPVYGYTF
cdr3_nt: TGCAGTGCTCCGGGACCGCCTGTTTATGGCTACACCTTC

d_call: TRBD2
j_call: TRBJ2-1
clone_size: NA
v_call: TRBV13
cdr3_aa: CASSLGTSGGEQFF
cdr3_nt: TGTGCCAGCAGCCTAGGGACTAGCGGTGGTGAGCAGTTCTTC

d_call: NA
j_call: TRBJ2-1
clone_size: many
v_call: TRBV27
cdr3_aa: CASSFLAYSSYNEQFF
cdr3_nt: TGTGCCAGCAGTTTTCTGGCCTACAGCTCCTACAATGAGCAGTTCTTC

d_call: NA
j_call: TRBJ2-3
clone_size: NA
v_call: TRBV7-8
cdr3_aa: CASSLMGTGTGTDTQYF
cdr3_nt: TGTGCCAGCAGCCTAATGGGAACGGGAACTGGCACAGATACGCAGTATTTT

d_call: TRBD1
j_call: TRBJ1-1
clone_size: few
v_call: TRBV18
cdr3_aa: CASSPRGTVGDEAFF
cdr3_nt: TGTGCCAGCTCACCTAGAGGGACAGTTGGGGATGAAGCTTTCTTT

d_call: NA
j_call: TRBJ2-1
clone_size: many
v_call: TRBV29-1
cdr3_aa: CSAGGGGQFF
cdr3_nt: TGCAGCGCGGGCGGAGGGGGGCAGTTCTTC

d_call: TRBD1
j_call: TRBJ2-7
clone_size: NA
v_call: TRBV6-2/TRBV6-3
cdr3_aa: CASSNRDREYEQYF
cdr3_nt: TGTGCCAGCAGTAACCGGGACAGGGAATACGAGCAGTACTTC

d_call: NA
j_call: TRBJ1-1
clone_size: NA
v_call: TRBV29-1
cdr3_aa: CSVISYGTEAFF
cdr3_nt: TGCAGCGTTATTTCATATGGGACTGAAGCTTTCTTT

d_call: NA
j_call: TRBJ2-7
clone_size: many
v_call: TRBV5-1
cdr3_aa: CASSLERGNYEQYF
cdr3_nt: TGCGCCAGCAGCTTGGAAAGAGGGAACTACGAGCAGTACTTC

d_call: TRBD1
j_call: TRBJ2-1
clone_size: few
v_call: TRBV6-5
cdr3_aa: CASSTGGDSYNEQFF
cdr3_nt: TGTGCCAGCAGTACAGGGGGCGATTCCTACAATGAGCAGTTCTTC

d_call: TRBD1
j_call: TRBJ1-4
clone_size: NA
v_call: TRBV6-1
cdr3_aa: CASSEVWQGVTNEKLFF
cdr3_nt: TGTGCCAGCAGTGAAGTCTGGCAGGGGGTAACTAATGAAAAACTGTTTTTT

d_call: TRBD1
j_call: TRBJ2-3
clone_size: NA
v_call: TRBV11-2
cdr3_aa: CASSRVTGALTDTQYF
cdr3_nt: TGTGCCAGCAGCCGAGTTACAGGGGCGCTGACAGATACGCAGTATTTT

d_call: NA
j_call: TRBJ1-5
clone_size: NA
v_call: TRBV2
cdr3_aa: CANGLGNQPQHF
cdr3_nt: TGTGCAAACGGGTTGGGCAATCAGCCCCAGCATTTT

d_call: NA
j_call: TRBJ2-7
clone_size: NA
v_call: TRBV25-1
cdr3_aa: CASSRGAAYEQYF
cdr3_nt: TGTGCCAGCAGTAGGGGGGCTGCCTACGAGCAGTACTTC

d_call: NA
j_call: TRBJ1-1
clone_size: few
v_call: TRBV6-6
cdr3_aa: CASSYDRRDEAFF
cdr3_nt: TGTGCCAGCAGTTACGACAGGAGAGACGAAGCTTTCTTT

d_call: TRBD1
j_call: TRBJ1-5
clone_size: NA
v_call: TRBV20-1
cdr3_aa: CSASAGTGHQPQHF
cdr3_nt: TGCAGTGCTAGCGCCGGGACAGGGCATCAGCCCCAGCATTTT

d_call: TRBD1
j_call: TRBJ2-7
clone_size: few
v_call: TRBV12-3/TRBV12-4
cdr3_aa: CASRATGGYHEQYF
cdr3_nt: TGTGCCAGCAGGGCAACAGGGGGCTACCACGAGCAGTACTTC

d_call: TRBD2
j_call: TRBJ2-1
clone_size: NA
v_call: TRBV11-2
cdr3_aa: CASSGLAGGREQFF
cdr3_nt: TGTGCCAGCAGTGGTCTAGCGGGGGGGCGTGAGCAGTTCTTC

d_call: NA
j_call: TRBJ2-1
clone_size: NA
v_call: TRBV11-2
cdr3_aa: CASSLVCSSRGGNEQFF
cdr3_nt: TGTGCCAGCAGCTTAGTATGTAGCTCTAGGGGCGGAAATGAGCAGTTCTTC

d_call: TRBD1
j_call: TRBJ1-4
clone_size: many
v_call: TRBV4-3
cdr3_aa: CASSQDPGQPNEKLFF
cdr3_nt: TGCGCCAGCAGCCAAGACCCGGGACAGCCTAATGAAAAACTGTTTTTT

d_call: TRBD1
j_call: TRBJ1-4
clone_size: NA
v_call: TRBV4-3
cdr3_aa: CASGQGQGGEKLFF
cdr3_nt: TGCGCCAGCGGCCAAGGACAGGGAGGGGAAAAACTGTTTTTT

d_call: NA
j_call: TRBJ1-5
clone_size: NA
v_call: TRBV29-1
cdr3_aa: CSVAQGLNQPQHF
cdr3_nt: TGCAGCGTTGCCCAGGGATTGAATCAGCCCCAGCATTTT

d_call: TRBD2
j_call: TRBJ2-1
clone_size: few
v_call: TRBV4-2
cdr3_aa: CASSQVFGTSGTEQFF
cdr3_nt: TGTGCCAGCAGCCAAGTATTTGGGACTAGCGGGACTGAGCAGTTCTTC

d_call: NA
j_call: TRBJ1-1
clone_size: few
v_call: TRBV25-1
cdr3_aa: CASTANNVNTEAFF
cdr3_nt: TGTGCCAGCACCGCAAACAACGTGAACACTGAAGCTTTCTTT

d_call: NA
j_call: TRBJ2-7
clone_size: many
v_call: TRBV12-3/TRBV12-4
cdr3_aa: CASSFEKNYEQYF
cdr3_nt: TGTGCCAGCAGTTTTGAAAAGAACTACGAGCAGTACTTC

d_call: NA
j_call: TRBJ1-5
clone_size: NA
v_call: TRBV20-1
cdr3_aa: CSATRRVGQGSDQPQHF
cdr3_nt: TGCAGTGCCACACGCAGGGTAGGACAAGGGAGTGATCAGCCCCAGCATTTT

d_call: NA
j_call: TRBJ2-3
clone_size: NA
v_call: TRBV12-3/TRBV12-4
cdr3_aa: CAIGGPADTQYF
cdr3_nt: TGTGCCATCGGGGGCCCGGCGGATACGCAGTATTTT

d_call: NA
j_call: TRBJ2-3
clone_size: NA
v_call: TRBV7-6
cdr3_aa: CASSLDLTPTDTQYF
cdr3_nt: TGTGCCAGCAGCTTAGATCTTACCCCCACAGATACGCAGTATTTT

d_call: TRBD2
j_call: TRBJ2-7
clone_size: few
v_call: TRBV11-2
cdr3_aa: CASSFNSGTSDEQYF
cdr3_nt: TGTGCCAGTTCTTTTAACAGCGGGACTAGTGACGAGCAGTACTTC

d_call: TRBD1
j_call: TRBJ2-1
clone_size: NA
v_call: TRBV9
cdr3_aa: CASSDPDRDYNEQFF
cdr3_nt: TGTGCCAGCAGTGATCCGGACAGGGACTACAATGAGCAGTTCTTC

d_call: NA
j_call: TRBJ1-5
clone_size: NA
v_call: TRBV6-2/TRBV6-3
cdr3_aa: CASRPPYSNQPQHF
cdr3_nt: TGTGCCAGCAGGCCTCCTTATAGCAATCAGCCCCAGCATTTT

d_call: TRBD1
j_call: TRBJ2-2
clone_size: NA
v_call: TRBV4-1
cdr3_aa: CASSQIRGDRANTGELFF
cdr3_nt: TGCGCCAGCAGCCAAATACGTGGGGACAGGGCGAACACCGGGGAGCTGTTTTTT

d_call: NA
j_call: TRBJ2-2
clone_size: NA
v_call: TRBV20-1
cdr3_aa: CSARDGTRSTGELFF
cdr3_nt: TGCAGTGCTAGAGACGGGACAAGGTCCACCGGGGAGCTGTTTTTT

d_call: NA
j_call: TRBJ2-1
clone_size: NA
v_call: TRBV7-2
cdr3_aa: CASSFGGVRNEQFF
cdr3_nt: TGTGCCAGCAGCTTTGGGGGCGTGAGGAATGAGCAGTTCTTC

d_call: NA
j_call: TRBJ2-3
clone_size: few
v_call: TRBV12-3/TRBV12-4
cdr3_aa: CASSLALGTQTDTQYF
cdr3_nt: TGTGCCAGCAGTTTAGCGCTGGGGACCCAAACAGATACGCAGTATTTT

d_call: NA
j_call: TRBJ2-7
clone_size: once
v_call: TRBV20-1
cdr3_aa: CSARDGTLEQYF
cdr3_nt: TGCAGTGCTAGAGACGGGACTCTCGAGCAGTACTTC

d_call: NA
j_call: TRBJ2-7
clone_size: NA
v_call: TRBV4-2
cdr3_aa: CASSQERSQTDLFYEQYF
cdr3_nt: TGTGCCAGCAGCCAAGAACGGTCCCAAACGGACTTGTTCTACGAGCAGTACTTC